A selection of T cell receptor beta chains follows, all from one sample in a study of early T cells in non-severe SARS-CoV-2 infection. Using its own MiXCR run on the 5' RACE reads, TCRdb lists one record per CDR3 protein. The sample includes 25,000 to 35,000 distinct CDR3 sequences, 6.6% of them seen just once. Sequences were obtained from whole blood. These TCRs come from an adult who was a healthcare worker with PCR-confirmed SARS-CoV-2 infection or an uninfected control (not recorded which). Each CDR3 is given with its conserved first and last residue. The D gene is left open where the match is weak. The listing skips clone size in some rows; elsewhere it reads once, few, many or a size class.

TRBJ1-3	TRBV7-6	medium-sized	NA	CASTADFGSGNTIYF	TGTGCCAGCACCGCGGATTTTGGCTCTGGAAACACCATATATTTT
TRBJ2-7	TRBV18	NA	NA	CSSSPPTGRSYEQYF	TGTTCCAGCTCACCACCGACAGGCCGCTCCTACGAGCAGTACTTC
TRBJ1-5	TRBV28	many	TRBD1	CASSTGGNQPQHF	TGTGCCAGCAGTACAGGGGGTAATCAGCCCCAGCATTTT
TRBJ2-4	TRBV12-3/TRBV12-4	many	TRBD1	CASSFGQGTNIQYF	TGTGCCAGCAGTTTTGGACAGGGTACAAACATTCAGTACTTC
TRBJ2-6	TRBV3-1	few	NA	CASSQESTSGANVLTF	TGTGCCAGCAGCCAAGAATCAACCTCTGGGGCCAACGTCCTGACTTTC
TRBJ2-5	TRBV5-1	many	NA	CASRLNQETQYF	TGCGCCAGCCGCTTAAACCAAGAGACCCAGTACTTC
TRBJ1-2	TRBV2	many	NA	CASSVSNYGYTF	TGTGCCAGCAGTGTAAGCAACTATGGCTACACCTTC
TRBJ1-2	TRBV6-5	NA	TRBD1	CASSYMTGDSGYTF	TGTGCCAGCAGTTACATGACAGGGGATAGCGGCTACACCTTC
TRBJ1-2	TRBV9	few	NA	CASRRDINYGYTF	TGTGCCAGCCGAAGGGACATAAACTATGGCTACACCTTC
TRBJ2-5	TRBV28	many	NA	CASSLTGAGPETQYF	TGTGCCAGCAGTTTGACCGGGGCCGGTCCGGAGACCCAGTACTTC
TRBJ2-1	TRBV27	many	NA	CASSRSGISYNEQFF	TGTGCCAGCAGTCGGAGCGGCATTTCCTACAATGAGCAGTTCTTC
TRBJ2-1	TRBV7-9	many	TRBD2	CASSWQNRGLAGEDEQFF	TGTGCCAGCAGCTGGCAGAATAGGGGACTAGCGGGAGAGGATGAGCAGTTCTTC
TRBJ1-5	TRBV7-8	NA	NA	CASSPGDSNQPQHF	TGTGCCAGCAGCCCGGGAGATAGCAATCAGCCCCAGCATTTT
TRBJ2-3	TRBV27	few	NA	CASTPWGPEVTDTQYF	TGTGCCAGCACTCCTTGGGGTCCCGAGGTAACAGATACGCAGTATTTT
TRBJ1-5	TRBV6-6	many	NA	CASSYQIGDQPQHF	TGTGCCAGCAGTTACCAGATCGGGGATCAGCCCCAGCATTTT
TRBJ2-7	TRBV7-2	many	NA	CASSLKGSSTYEQYF	TGTGCCAGCAGCTTAAAGGGATCCTCTACTTACGAGCAGTACTTC
TRBJ1-5	TRBV19	many	NA	CASRAGEWDSNQPQHF	TGTGCCAGCCGCGCGGGGGAATGGGATAGCAATCAGCCCCAGCATTTT
TRBJ2-1	TRBV5-1	many	TRBD2	CASSFLAGDNEQFF	TGCGCCAGCAGCTTCCTAGCGGGGGACAATGAGCAGTTCTTC
TRBJ2-5	TRBV7-2	many	NA	CASSLIPRAQETQYF	TGTGCCAGCAGCTTAATCCCCAGGGCCCAAGAGACCCAGTACTTC
TRBJ1-1	TRBV28	NA	NA	CASRVNSDTEAFF	TGTGCCAGCAGGGTAAACAGCGACACTGAAGCTTTCTTT
TRBJ2-3	TRBV6-5	many	TRBD1	CASSEGAIYTQYF	TGTGCCAGCAGTGAGGGGGCCATTTATACGCAGTATTTT
TRBJ1-2	TRBV20-1	few	NA	CSANQPNYGYTF	TGCAGTGCGAACCAACCTAACTATGGCTACACCTTC
TRBJ1-1	TRBV20-1	many	TRBD1	CSAVRTGDMNTEAFF	TGCAGTGCTGTACGAACAGGGGATATGAACACTGAAGCTTTCTTT
TRBJ1-5	TRBV28	many	TRBD1	CASKKWTGRNQPQHF	TGTGCCAGCAAAAAATGGACAGGACGGAATCAGCCCCAGCATTTT
TRBJ1-4	TRBV4-3	medium-sized	TRBD1	CASSPTGTGTEKLFF	TGCGCCAGCAGCCCGACCGGGACAGGGACTGAAAAACTGTTTTTT
TRBJ2-2	TRBV11-2	medium-sized	TRBD1	CASSLQGADTGELFF	TGTGCCAGCAGCTTGCAGGGGGCCGACACCGGGGAGCTGTTTTTT
TRBJ2-7	TRBV28	many	NA	CASSSSYEQYF	TGTGCCAGCAGTTCCTCCTACGAGCAGTACTTC
TRBJ2-1	TRBV7-9	many	TRBD1	CASSRRRTKPTGTGGYNEQFF	TGTGCCAGCAGCCGACGCCGTACTAAACCGACCGGGACAGGGGGGTACAATGAGCAGTTCTTC
TRBJ1-2	TRBV4-1	NA	NA	CASSQIGGRIYGYTF	TGCGCCAGCAGCCAAATCGGGGGGCGCATCTATGGCTACACCTTC
TRBJ2-1	TRBV6-4	many	TRBD1	CASSVVGGHNEQFF	TGTGCCAGCAGTGTGGTAGGGGGCCACAATGAGCAGTTCTTC
TRBJ2-7	TRBV10-3	NA	NA	CAISDISGYEQYF	TGTGCCATCAGTGACATTTCGGGGTACGAGCAGTACTTC
TRBJ2-1	TRBV20-1	NA	TRBD2	CSARDGLAGRVGQGREQFF	TGCAGTGCTAGAGATGGACTAGCGGGCAGGGTAGGTCAGGGTAGGGAGCAGTTCTTC
TRBJ1-2	TRBV6-5	many	TRBD1	CASRSGTGAGYTF	TGTGCCAGCAGGAGCGGGACAGGGGCTGGCTACACCTTC
TRBJ2-6	TRBV27	few	NA	CASTRQWGAGANVLTF	TGTGCCAGCACCAGACAGTGGGGAGCTGGGGCCAACGTCCTGACTTTC
TRBJ1-3	TRBV28	few	NA	CAWGTVKRNTIYF	TGTGCCTGGGGAACAGTGAAGCGAAACACCATATATTTT
TRBJ1-2	TRBV18	many	NA	CASSPARQKTSVYTF	TGTGCCAGCTCTCCCGCCCGACAGAAAACATCGGTCTACACCTTC
TRBJ1-5	TRBV5-5	many	NA	CASSLTAHSNQPQHF	TGTGCCAGCAGCTTAACAGCGCATAGCAATCAGCCCCAGCATTTT
TRBJ2-7	TRBV6-5	few	TRBD2	CASSYAAGGVYEQYF	TGTGCCAGCAGTTACGCTGCGGGAGGGGTGTACGAGCAGTACTTC
TRBJ2-7	TRBV6-5	many	NA	CASSYGDSYEQYF	TGTGCCAGCAGTTATGGGGACTCCTACGAGCAGTACTTC
TRBJ2-1	TRBV2	medium-sized	NA	CASGGRYNEQFF	TGTGCCAGCGGGGGTAGATACAATGAGCAGTTCTTC
TRBJ2-1	TRBV6-5	few	TRBD2	CASSLRTSGRAEDEQFF	TGTGCCAGCAGTTTACGGACTAGCGGGAGGGCCGAAGATGAGCAGTTCTTC
TRBJ2-3	TRBV28	few	TRBD1	CASSFIPGQEISTDTQYF	TGTGCCAGCAGTTTCATCCCGGGACAGGAAATAAGCACAGATACGCAGTATTTT
TRBJ1-3	TRBV28	NA	NA	CASSLGGLSNTIYF	TGTGCCAGCAGTTTAGGTGGATTAAGCAACACCATATATTTT
TRBJ1-1	TRBV7-9	NA	NA	CASSLEAGGATAFF	TGTGCCAGCAGCTTAGAGGCAGGAGGGGCAACAGCTTTCTTT
TRBJ2-5	TRBV7-9	many	NA	CASSGRSFRTDSQETQYF	TGTGCCAGCAGCGGGAGGTCATTCCGGACAGACTCCCAAGAGACCCAGTACTTC
TRBJ2-1	TRBV9	many	NA	CASSVANEQFF	TGTGCCAGCAGCGTAGCCAATGAGCAGTTCTTC
TRBJ2-5	TRBV29-1	many	NA	CSGGTLQETQYF	TGCAGCGGAGGGACACTCCAAGAGACCCAGTACTTC
TRBJ2-1	TRBV7-2	many	NA	CASSFIQGHEQFF	TGTGCCAGCAGCTTTATCCAGGGCCATGAGCAGTTCTTC
TRBJ1-6	TRBV29-1	few	TRBD1	CSIRQGSYNSPLHF	TGCAGCATTCGACAGGGCTCCTATAATTCACCCCTCCACTTT
TRBJ2-5	TRBV28	many	TRBD2	CASSLSSGLGHLDGTQYF	TGTGCCAGCAGTTTATCCTCGGGACTAGGCCATCTAGATGGGACCCAGTACTTC
TRBJ2-7	TRBV2	many	NA	CASSSDTYEQYF	TGTGCCAGCAGTTCGGACACTTACGAGCAGTACTTC
TRBJ1-1	TRBV11-3	many	NA	CASSAGRHTEAFF	TGTGCCAGCAGTGCAGGGAGGCACACTGAAGCTTTCTTT
TRBJ1-2	TRBV2	few	NA	CASSEGVGKILANYGYTF	TGTGCCAGCAGTGAAGGAGTTGGGAAGATTCTAGCTAACTATGGCTACACCTTC
TRBJ2-1	TRBV12-3/TRBV12-4	many	NA	CASSLISLSYNEQFF	TGTGCCAGCAGCCTGATTAGCCTCTCCTACAATGAGCAGTTCTTC
TRBJ2-1	TRBV28	many	TRBD2	CASSIPNILAGGPQDNEQFF	TGTGCCAGCAGTATACCGAACATACTAGCGGGAGGGCCTCAAGATAATGAGCAGTTCTTC
TRBJ2-5	TRBV5-4	many	TRBD1	CASSLEAGGVGQETQYF	TGTGCCAGCAGCTTGGAGGCAGGGGGCGTTGGCCAAGAGACCCAGTACTTC
TRBJ2-1	TRBV29-1	many	NA	CSGSSSRSYNEQFF	TGCAGCGGGTCTAGTTCTCGGTCCTACAATGAGCAGTTCTTC
TRBJ1-5	TRBV27	many	TRBD1	CASRLGQGNQPQHF	TGTGCCAGCAGACTAGGACAGGGGAATCAGCCCCAGCATTTT
TRBJ2-1	TRBV20-1	many	NA	CSAPFGAALGDEQFF	TGCAGTGCCCCCTTTGGAGCGGCCCTGGGAGATGAGCAGTTCTTC